The clone carrying this T cell receptor beta chain was counted a single time. Its antigen is not known. These data come from a study of cytomegalovirus exposure and HLA in healthy donors. Overall study results and limits: By a later analysis, the bulk of CMV-associated TCR beta chains appeared HLA-restricted. Sequencing probably produced one cluster of sequence variants that were highly shared.

PCR amplification relied on 60 Vbeta primers (plus 13 Jbeta primers). Sequencing used immunoSEQ multiplex PCR; TCRdb keeps in-frame clones, though not all of them. Here the sample spans approximately 150,000 clones, roughly 80% being singletons. Germline V lookup: CDR1 SGDLS, CDR2 YYNGEE. The CDR3 totals 12 residues. Trimming took off 5 bases at V and 8 bases at J, with 8 bases between the two ends. This chain connects TRBV9 to TRBJ1-6; D gene uncertain. This receptor was obtained from a man aged 30 to 39 in good health and CMV-seropositive. The sample was PBMCs. Here the CDR3 reads CASSLGDSPLHF. The CDR3 DNA sequence: TGTGCCAGCAGTCTCGGGGATTCACCCCTCCACTTT.